The rows below give T cell receptor beta chains drawn from one sample of a study of radiation and T cells in renal cell carcinoma. Libraries were prepared by immunoSEQ multiplex PCR; TCRdb keeps only in-frame clonotypes and omits some of them. The sample has some 50,000 clones; roughly 83% are singletons. Material: blood, obtained from a patient whose treatment included radiotherapy and nephrectomy. Receptors were obtained from a woman in her sixties or seventies with renal cell carcinoma. CDR3s include the opening cysteine and the closing phenylalanine or tryptophan. Each record gives: V gene, J gene, CDR3 protein.

TRBV5-4	TRBJ2-7	CASSYYPGTSGSYEQYF
TRBV2	TRBJ1-2	CASKGTGGKEGYTF
TRBV2	TRBJ2-1	CASSYSSGGDNEQFF
TRBV6-1	TRBJ1-2	CASSEGWGSGRGYTF
TRBV19	TRBJ2-1	CASSEIRETLLIF
TRBV7-6	TRBJ2-5	CASSLRRAETQYF
TRBV27	TRBJ2-1	CASRLSGPYNEQFF
TRBV6-1	TRBJ1-1	CASIGDGNTEAFF
TRBV30	TRBJ2-5	CAWSLLAGEDLKETQYF
TRBV4-1	TRBJ2-1	CASSQRISSYNEQFF
TRBV6-6	TRBJ1-4	CASSYWGQENEKLFF
TRBV30	TRBJ1-4	CALKVGTGGLKLFF
TRBV14	TRBJ2-3	CASSRILAGTPGTDTQYF
TRBV2	TRBJ2-7	CASSVESYEQYF
TRBV27	TRBJ1-2	CASSPGTFLYGYTF
TRBV5-6	TRBJ2-2	CASSFQGGNTGELFF
TRBV7-2	TRBJ2-1	CASSLSSGRGEQFF
TRBV14	TRBJ2-5	CASSPRPQGTQYF
TRBV14	TRBJ1-1	CASSQLQSNTEAFF
TRBV6-1	TRBJ1-4	CASSEDDRGREKLFF
TRBV6-5	TRBJ2-1	CASSYSSGGLYNEQFF
TRBV18	TRBJ2-5	CASSPGTGMETQYF
TRBV15	TRBJ2-7	CATSLQGGGYEQYF
TRBV2	TRBJ2-5	CASSEAKRGGQETQYF
TRBV13	TRBJ2-1	CASSHLGLVAGGRDNEQFF
TRBV10-1	TRBJ1-6	CASSESSQGNSPLHF
TRBV4-1	TRBJ1-4	CASSQESTRDEKLFF
TRBV18	TRBJ2-4	CASSPTGNRNIQYF
TRBV27	TRBJ2-7	CASSLGADSSYEQYF
TRBV5-1	TRBJ2-3	CASSYDRTASTDTQYF
TRBV7-6	TRBJ2-3	CASSLSWSDTQYF
TRBV19	TRBJ2-5	CASTRGVMYQETQYF
TRBV10-3	TRBJ2-2	CAIGQGALDTGELFF
TRBV18	TRBJ1-4	CASSPGVDEKLFF
TRBV10-3	TRBJ2-6	CAISDRQGSSGANVLTF
TRBV6-5	TRBJ2-7	CASPHRGQGADEQYF
TRBV7-9	TRBJ2-1	CASSSLVSVNEQFF
TRBV5-1	TRBJ2-5	CASSLGASHQETQYF
TRBV10-1	TRBJ2-1	CASSESTSREQFF
TRBV21-1	TRBJ1-1	CASSKRGQLQGMPDTEAFF
TRBV18	TRBJ1-2	CASSSGDNYGYTF
TRBV2	TRBJ1-2	CASSDSQGGNGYTF
TRBV27	TRBJ2-1	CASSLGGTRVYNEQFF
TRBV6-1	TRBJ2-7	CASSETGPYEQYF
TRBV6-1	TRBJ2-7	CASSEGGLRGGMAYEQYF